These 15 T cell receptor beta chains originate from one sample sequenced in a study of T cells in Graves' hyperthyroidism and ophthalmopathy. It was RNA transcripts that yielded the amplified TCR beta CDR3 regions. HTBI primers were the set used in a first-round RT-PCR of the TCR CDR3. MiXCR, applied by TCRdb to the multiplex PCR reads, yields one record per CDR3 protein. Of hundreds of thousands of distinct CDR3 sequences listed, around 20% are singletons. The sequencing input was blood. The receptors originated from a man between 35 and 55 years old with Graves' ophthalmopathy.

This clonotype was observed many times. The chain employs TRBV5-1 and TRBJ1-5; tentative D call: TRBD1 (6 bases). Per the germline V gene, CDR1 is SGHRS and CDR2 is YFSETQ. This CDR3 is 15 amino acids long. V lost 3 bases and J lost 1, with 11 bases in between. The CDR3 DNA reads as TGCGCCAGCAGCTCACAGGGATGGAGCAATCAGCCCCAGCATTTT. Residues: CASSSQGWSNQPQHF. Combining the CDR3 with reference TRBV5-1 and TRBJ1-5 gives the whole variable domain KAGVTQTPRYLIKTRGQQVTLSCSPISGHRSVSWYQQTPGQGLQFLFEYFSETQRNKGNFPGRFSGRQFSNSRSEMNVSTLELGDSALYLCASSSQGWSNQPQHFGDGTRLSIL.

The chain combines TRBV6-2 or TRBV6-3 with TRBJ2-6; D remains unclear. The V gene's germline CDR1 is MNHEY and CDR2 SVGEGT. CDR3 size: 16 residues. V lost 2 bases and J lost 0, with 8 bases in between. The DNA of the CDR3 is TGTGCCAGCAGTTACGAAGGCATCTCTGGGGCCAACGTCCTGACTTTC. Residues: CASSYEGISGANVLTF.

V is TRBV20-1 and J is TRBJ2-1; 13 bases align to TRBD2. Unmatched junction bases numbered 9, after V lost 8 bases and J lost 8 bases. Germline assignment: CDR1 DFQATT and CDR2 SNEGSKA (reference sequence). CDR3 size: 14 residues. CDR3 in DNA: TGCAGTCCTTGGACTAGCGGGAGAGGGCATGAGCAGTTCTTC. Residues: CSPWTSGRGHEQFF.

J is TRBJ1-5 and V is TRBV4-2, with D unresolved. The CDR3 totals 16 residues. V shed 0 bases and J shed 5 bases, with 14 bases lying between them. Germline CDR1 is LGHNA and CDR2 is YNFKEQ. For the CDR3, the DNA is TGTGCCAGCAGCCAAGAGGAATACTCTGGGGATCAGCCCCAGCATTTT. It translates to CASSQEEYSGDQPQHF.

Many counts were recorded for this clonotype. The rearrangement joins TRBV20-1 to TRBJ1-1; D unclear. The CDR3 runs to 13 residues. The germline CDR1 and CDR2 sequences are DFQATT and SNEGSKA (reference sequence). V was pared by 6 bases and J by 5 bases, with 16 bases between. This CDR3 reads CSAAGGRYTEAFF. For the CDR3, the DNA is TGCAGTGCGGCGGGAGGGAGGTATACTGAAGCTTTCTTT.

This clonotype has at least ten counts. The chain links TRBV28 to TRBJ2-5; D is unresolved. Trimming shortened V by 2 bases and J by 2 bases, and 6 bases separated the two germline ends. The CDR3 has 13 residues. Germline values: CDR1 MDHEN, CDR2 SYDVKM. The CDR3 spells CASSLSSQETQYF. The CDR3, as DNA: TGTGCCAGCAGTTTAAGCTCTCAAGAGACCCAGTACTTC.

The V gene is TRBV20-1, the J gene TRBJ2-7, with 7 nucleotides matching TRBD1. Germline-derived CDR1 and CDR2 are DFQATT and SNEGSKA (reference sequence). Germline trimming cut 1 base from V and 2 bases from J; bases unmatched to any gene: 14. The CDR3 consists of 17 residues. This CDR3 is CSARAIISGQLTYEQYF. CDR3 DNA sequence: TGCAGTGCTAGAGCTATAATTTCGGGACAGTTAACCTACGAGCAGTACTTC.

In its sample, this clonotype was seen many times. The chain employs TRBV2 and TRBJ2-7, with D maybe TRBD1 (6 bases). The CDR3 contains 13 residues. The V and J ends lost 3 bases and 2 bases respectively, with 8 bases between them. Germline V gives CDR1 SNHLY, CDR2 FYNNEI. The CDR3 coding sequence is TGTGCCAGCAGTGATCCAGGGGCCTACGAGCAGTACTTC. Amino acids: CASSDPGAYEQYF.

The table lists this clonotype with a few counts. This chain joins TRBV6-1 and TRBJ1-1; D unclear. Germline V gene sequence: CDR1 MNHNS, CDR2 SASEGT. This CDR3 is built from 11 residues. The germline V and J ends were trimmed by 2 bases and 10 bases, with 8 bases remaining between them. CDR3 region: CASSETGRAFF. The CDR3 DNA reads as TGTGCCAGCAGTGAAACGGGTAGAGCTTTCTTT.

The chain recombines TRBV28 with TRBJ2-7, with D unclear. V lost 11 bases, J lost 0 bases, and 14 bases lay in between. Germline CDR1 and CDR2: MDHEN and SYDVKM. The CDR3 contains 13 residues. CDR3 region: CAGNQTPSYEQYF. CDR3 sequence (DNA): TGTGCCGGCAATCAAACTCCCTCCTACGAGCAGTACTTC.

This clonotype was seen at least ten times. This CDR3 is CASSLKGEQFF. Here the CDR3 DNA reads TGTGCCAGCAGCTTAAAGGGTGAGCAGTTCTTC. The J gene is TRBJ2-1, the V gene TRBV7-3, with unresolved D. Deletions cut 1 base from V and 9 bases from J, with 4 bases between. From germline, CDR1 is SGHTA and CDR2 FQGTGA. The CDR3 totals 11 residues.

The genes are TRBV5-5 and TRBJ2-1, with TRBD2 matching 10 bases. The CDR3 contains 16 residues. With 4 bases clipped from V and 10 bases from J, the junction kept 14 bases outside the gene matches. CDR1 is SGHKS and CDR2 is YYEKEE in the germline V gene (reference sequence). The CDR3 protein is CASSQEGVAGGREQFF. The DNA for the CDR3 is TGTGCCAGCAGCCAAGAGGGGGTAGCGGGAGGTAGAGAGCAGTTCTTC. The whole variable domain, filled in from reference TRBV5-5 and TRBJ2-1, reads DAGVTQSPTHLIKTRGQQVTLRCSPISGHKSVSWYQQVLGQGPQFIFQYYEKEERGRGNFPDRFSARQFPNYSSELNVNALLLGDSALYLCASSQEGVAGGREQFFGPGTRLTVL.

The table lists this clonotype with many counts. The rearrangement links TRBV7-2 to TRBJ2-1, with 7 bases fitting TRBD2. The junction had 6 bases not matched to a gene; V was cut back by 4 bases and J by 3 bases. CDR3 length: 15 amino acids. CDR1 SGHTA and CDR2 FQGNSA come from the germline V gene. The CDR3 DNA sequence: TGTGCCAGCAGCTCCTCAAGCGGGAACTACAATGAGCAGTTCTTC. It specifies CASSSSSGNYNEQFF. Drawing the rest from reference TRBV7-2 and TRBJ2-1, the complete variable domain is GAGVSQSPSNKVTEKGKDVELRCDPISGHTALYWYRQSLGQGLEFLIYFQGNSAPDKSGLPSDRFSAERTGGSVSTLTIQRTQQEDSAVYLCASSSSSGNYNEQFFGPGTRLTVL.

Of note for this clonotype: At one boundary the junction diverges from the germline segment, which might be a read error. This sequence joins TRBV5-1 and TRBJ1-5; 8 bases are a match to TRBD1. Germline CDR1 and CDR2: SGHRS and YFSETQ. This CDR3 is 15 amino acids long. The CDR3 coding sequence is TGTGCCAGCAGCTTAGAGGCAGGGGGCAGGCAGCCCCAGCATTTT. Its translation: CASSLEAGGRQPQHF.

This clonotype was counted at least ten times. The V gene is TRBV12-3 or TRBV12-4, the J gene TRBJ1-4; D ambiguous. The CDR3 consists of 15 residues. Trimming stripped 5 bases from V and 8 bases from J, with 18 bases between. The CDR3 loop reads CASSPLPPRREKLFF. The CDR3 region has the DNA TGTGCCAGCAGTCCTTTGCCCCCACGGCGGGAAAAACTGTTTTTT.